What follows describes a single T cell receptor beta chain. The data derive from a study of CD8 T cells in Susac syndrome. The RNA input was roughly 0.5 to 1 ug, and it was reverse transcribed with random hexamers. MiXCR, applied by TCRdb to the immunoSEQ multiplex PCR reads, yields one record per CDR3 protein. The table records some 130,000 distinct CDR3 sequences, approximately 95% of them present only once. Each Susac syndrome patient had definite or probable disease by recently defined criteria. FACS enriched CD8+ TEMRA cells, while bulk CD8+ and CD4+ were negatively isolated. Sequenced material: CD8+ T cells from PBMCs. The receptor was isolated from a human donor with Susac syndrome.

The CDR3: CASNSGSITDTQYF. The CDR3, as DNA: TGTGCCAGCAACAGCGGGAGTATCACAGATACGCAGTATTTT. This sequence joins TRBV12-3 or TRBV12-4 and TRBJ2-3; 8 nucleotides agree with TRBD2. Unmatched junction bases numbered 5, after V lost 7 bases and J lost 2 bases. This CDR3 is 14 amino acids long.